This TCR beta chain was identified in a study of T cells in localized non-small cell lung cancer (dated by TCRdb to the early 2020s). With respect to the entire study: T cell repertoires of fewer than 250 early-stage NSCLC patients were analyzed, with tumors being compared against uninvolved tumor-adjacent lungs. The cohort was made up of roughly 250 treatment-naive NSCLC patients whose localized lung tumors had been resected. The mean age of the NSCLC patients was just over 65 years, with 130 or so men and 85 to 110 women. The paper's findings and limits, for the study overall: Because of the exploratory design, TCR variables were selected using unadjusted p-values without false-discovery rate correction. Uninvolved tumor-adjacent lung showed the highest T cell clonality, higher than tumor, which suggests more focused antigenic responses in the adjacent lung. Because multi-region tumor sequencing was not performed, intratumor heterogeneity could not be ruled out. Longer overall survival was associated with higher T cell density in blood, whereas shorter survival was associated with higher clonality in adjacent lung. Of the top 100 tumor clones, a median of roughly 60 were detected in paired uninvolved adjacent lung; roughly 29 were also among that lung's top 100.

At diagnosis, peripheral blood, uninvolved tumor-adjacent lung and tumor were collected and stored as a combination of fresh-frozen and FFPE material. For TCR repertoire profiling, blood samples were analyzed in the form of peripheral blood mononuclear cells. TCR beta CDR3 regions were sequenced from DNA using the immunoSEQ Assay. The study's own analysis went as follows. To compute T cell density, TCR beta template counts were normalized to usable DNA, which was estimated by amplifying housekeeping genes. Richness was estimated using the preseqR package, with extrapolation to 400,000 templates for PBMC samples and to 120,000 templates for tissue samples. Clonality was defined by subtracting Pielou's evenness from one. Differential abundance testing on productive amino-acid clonotypes, with a minimum total count of 5 and an alpha of 0.1, was used to identify tissue-enriched TCRs. The Jaccard Index and the Morisita Overlap Index were used to measure repertoire overlap between compartments. GLIPH clustered TCR beta CDR3s with public tetramer-defined viral CDR3s; viral motifs required at least three viral sequences plus V-gene enrichment. TCRdb's version of the immuneACCESS table is confined to in-frame rearrangements and falls short of the full clone set. An unresolved V gene accounts for under half of the shortfall where checked; the remainder is of unknown origin. The V and J calls and clone size come from that table; D and trimming were worked out from the DNA. The sample table shows some 50,000 clones, and about 88% are seen once. The ten biggest clones cover about a sixth of the sample.

The germline V gene sets CDR1 to MNHEY and CDR2 to SVGAGI. V is reduced by 3 bases and J by 1 base, leaving a spacing of 9 bases between them. Including the terminal cysteine and phenylalanine, the CDR3 comprises 14 residues. The kept DNA is CDR3 alone, 42 bases in frame from the first base. This clone occurred a few times. There is no known antigen for this receptor. It has no much larger one-base neighbor in the sample; base qualities were not kept. In the same sample, other DNA sequences code for this CDR3. This sequence uses TRBV6-5 and TRBJ1-1; the D gene lacks a confident call. The receptor was derived from a female donor with stage II lung adenocarcinoma. The sequences come from PBMCs, collected before any cancer treatment. The CDR3 amino acid sequence is: CASSYLGQNTEAFF. DNA sequence: TGTGCCAGCAGTTATTTGGGTCAGAACACTGAAGCTTTCTTT.